This T cell receptor beta chain was identified in a study of blood T cell repertoires in COVID-19. On the study more broadly: Acute and convalescent COVID-19 samples came from the United States, Italy and Spain. PBMCs, B-cell-depleted T cells, or T cells were the source of the cDNA or gDNA that made up the material.

Germline V gives CDR1 WNHNN, CDR2 SYGVQD (reference sequence). J was trimmed by 4 bases and V by 0 bases; bases with no gene match: 12. This CDR3 contains 18 residues. In the original analysis: Amplification of reference gene primers was used by the study to estimate nucleated cell counts. Here immunoSEQ multiplex PCR was the method, and the copy in TCRdb shows in-frame clones only, minus some. The V and J calls and clone size are taken from that table; D and trimming were inferred from the DNA. The table records over 60,000 clones, about 90% of them present only once. The gene calls are TRBV10-1 and TRBJ2-3, with 8 nucleotides matching TRBD2. Specimen: peripheral blood. This receptor was identified in a middle-aged man with acute or convalescent COVID-19. The CDR3 loop reads CASSESGEVSGIPDTQYF. CDR3 bases: TGCGCCAGCAGTGAGTCAGGGGAGGTTAGCGGGATCCCAGATACGCAGTATTTT.